Below, 26 T cell receptor beta chains from the same sample are listed, as sequenced in a study of OX40 agonist ivuxolimab in advanced cancers. Data came from immunoSEQ multiplex PCR; TCRdb stores just in-frame clones and leaves some out. The sample contains about 34,000 clones, approximately 80% of which appear only once. The sequencing here drew on CD4+ or CD8+ T cells sorted from blood, taken in a trial of the OX40 agonist ivuxolimab. The origin of the receptors is an adult with an advanced solid tumor such as melanoma, head and neck, liver or kidney cancer.

DNA for the CDR3: TGTGCCAGAAGCTCAGGCTACGAGCAGTACTTC. Encoded protein: CARSSGYEQYF. The chain recombines TRBV5-3 with TRBJ2-7; no firm D call. TRBV5-3 is classed as an ORF, of uncertain function. This CDR3 spans 11 amino acids. Deletions cut 3 bases from V and 3 bases from J, with 4 bases between.

V and J are TRBV4-1 and TRBJ2-1, with 11 bases fitting TRBD2. Trimming cost V 3 bases and J 0 bases; bases outside gene matches: 13. CDR3 length: 20 amino acids. Per germline, CDR1 MGHRA and CDR2 YSYEKL. CDR3 loop: CASSHPSGTSGRSSYNEQFF. The CDR3 coding sequence is TGCGCCAGCAGCCACCCCTCGGGGACTAGCGGAAGGAGCTCCTACAATGAGCAGTTCTTC.

V is TRBV5-6 and J is TRBJ2-3; 12 positions agree with TRBD2. V shed 4 bases, J shed 0 bases, and the junction held 6 bases outside the gene matches. The CDR3 spans 17 residues. Per germline, CDR1 SGHDT and CDR2 YYEEEE. CDR3: CASSAPLAGGSTDTQYF. CDR3 sequence (DNA): TGTGCCAGCAGCGCCCCCCTAGCGGGAGGGAGCACAGATACGCAGTATTTT.

The chain carries TRBV19 and TRBJ1-1; D is ambiguous. The CDR3 extends over 14 amino acids. V lost 6 bases and J lost 1, with 12 bases in between. Germline CDR1 LNHDA, CDR2 SQIVND (reference sequence). The CDR3 is CASSFPGQNTEAFF. The DNA of the CDR3 is TGTGCCAGTAGCTTCCCGGGCCAGAACACTGAAGCTTTCTTT. Using reference TRBV19 and TRBJ1-1 for the parts outside the CDR3, the full variable domain is DGGITQSPKYLFRKEGQNVTLSCEQNLNHDAMYWYRQDPGQGLRLIYYSQIVNDFQKGDIAEGYSVSREKKESFPLTVTSAQKNPTAFYLCASSFPGQNTEAFFGQGTRLTVV.

The chain uses TRBV7-8 and TRBJ1-5, with D unclear. Germline assignment: CDR1 SGHVS and CDR2 FQNEAQ. This CDR3 has 17 residues. The V end was cut by 3 bases, the J end by 1 base, with 16 bases between. This chain's CDR3 is CASSFSQHQPSNQPQHF. The CDR3 nucleotides read TGTGCCAGCAGCTTCAGTCAGCACCAGCCCAGCAATCAGCCCCAGCATTTT.

V gene TRBV7-6 combines with J gene TRBJ2-7; no firm D call. This CDR3 comprises 12 residues. Between the trimmed V and J ends, which lost 5 bases and 6 bases, there was a span of 11 bases. Looked up from germline, CDR1 is SGHVS and CDR2 is FNYEAQ. CDR3: CASSQSGTEQYF. The CDR3 coding sequence is TGTGCCAGCAGCCAATCGGGTACCGAGCAGTACTTC.

This clone came up once. The chain uses TRBV19 and TRBJ1-3; D gene uncertain. V gave up 3 bases and J gave up 4 bases, with 13 bases separating them. Germline values: CDR1 LNHDA, CDR2 SQIVND (reference sequence). The CDR3 runs to 15 residues. CDR3: CASSMNGNGGNTIYF. The CDR3 DNA sequence: TGTGCCAGTAGTATGAATGGGAACGGCGGAAACACCATATATTTT.

There are a few counts of this clone. V and J are TRBV6-1 and TRBJ1-5; D remains ambiguous. V lost 7 bases, J lost 7 bases, and 20 bases lay in between. The CDR3 contains 15 residues. Germline V lookup: CDR1 MNHNS, CDR2 SASEGT. The CDR3 DNA reads TGTGCCAGCATCTCCGGAGCAGGATCGGGACAGCCCCAGCATTTT. This encodes CASISGAGSGQPQHF.

Here the CDR3 reads CASSGATSEQYF. The CDR3 DNA is TGTGCCAGCAGCGGGGCCACTAGCGAGCAGTACTTC. V usage is TRBV6-1 and J usage is TRBJ2-7; either TRBD1 or TRBD2 may supply D (5 bases each). Germline CDR1 is MNHNS and CDR2 is SASEGT. CDR3 length: 12 residues. The germline V and J ends were trimmed by 6 bases and 6 bases, with 12 bases remaining between them.

The chain recombines TRBV19 with TRBJ1-1; 7 bases fit TRBD1. The CDR3 consists of 12 residues. With 5 bases clipped from V and 11 bases from J, the junction kept 8 bases outside the gene matches. CDR1 LNHDA and CDR2 SQIVND come from the germline V gene (reference sequence). CDR3 in DNA: TGTGCCAGTAGTTCAAGGGGGCGCCGGGCTTTCTTT. Translated: CASSSRGRRAFF.

Worth noting for this clone: Other DNA sequences from this sample encode an identical CDR3 as well. The V call is TRBV7-9, the J call TRBJ1-2; the D gene is possibly TRBD1 (5 bases). V lost 6 bases and J 7 bases, leaving 15 bases between the germline ends. The length of the CDR3 is 13 residues. Germline V gene lookup returns CDR1 SEHNR and CDR2 FQNEAQ (reference sequence). CDR3 coding DNA: TGTGCCAGCAGTCAGACGGGGGGGGGTGGCTACACCTTC. This encodes CASSQTGGGGYTF.

The rearrangement links TRBV27 to TRBJ2-7, with 7 bases fitting TRBD2. From germline, CDR1 is MNHEY and CDR2 SMNVEV (reference sequence). The CDR3 is 14 amino acids. After removal of 6 bases from V and 7 bases from J, the junction contained 12 bases not matched to a gene. The CDR3 nucleotides are TGTGCCAGCAGCATGGGGGGGGTCGGGGGAGAGCAGTACTTC. This codes for CASSMGGVGGEQYF.

V is TRBV6-5 and J is TRBJ1-6; D uncertain. Germline V gene data show CDR1 as MNHEY and CDR2 as SVGAGI. CDR3 length: 14 amino acids. The ends were cut back, 4 bases at V and 7 bases at J, with 11 bases in the middle. CDR3 loop: CASSFGGSNSPLHF. The CDR3 DNA reads TGTGCCAGCAGTTTCGGAGGGTCGAATTCACCCCTCCACTTT.

The V call is TRBV9, the J call TRBJ2-3; 7 nucleotides align to TRBD1. The V and J ends lost 3 bases and 4 bases, in that order; junction bases with no gene match: 8. The CDR3 runs 15 residues. Germline V gene sequence: CDR1 SGDLS, CDR2 YYNGEE. CDR3 nucleotides: TGTGCCAGCAGCGCACCGGGACAGAGAGCAGATACGCAGTATTTT. Protein product: CASSAPGQRADTQYF.

The chain employs TRBV29-1 and TRBJ2-7; D remains unclear. The CDR3 is made up of 14 amino acids. Trimming removed 0 bases at V and 2 bases at J, with 11 bases between. CDR1 is SQVTM, CDR2 ANQGSEA, per germline. The CDR3 DNA follows: TGCAGCGTTGAAGAGGACGGCGGAACCTACGAGCAGTACTTC. Translated: CSVEEDGGTYEQYF.

CDR3 bases: TGCGCTCGCAGGGGGGTACGGGAAAAACTGTTTTTT. Protein product: CARRGVREKLFF. The chain links TRBV5-1 to TRBJ1-4; TRBD1 agrees at 7 bases. Germline lookup yields CDR1 SGHRS and CDR2 YFSETQ. This CDR3 is built from 12 residues.

The chain is built from TRBV27 and TRBJ1-1; 10 bases align to TRBD1. V dropped 5 bases and J dropped 5; count of bases not matched to a gene: 14. The CDR3 totals 17 residues. The germline CDR1 and CDR2 sequences are MNHEY and SMNVEV (reference sequence). CDR3 in DNA: TGTGCCAGCAGTCGCAATACCTCGGACAGGGGGTCTACTGAAGCTTTCTTT. Translated, it gives CASSRNTSDRGSTEAFF.

This clone appeared a single time. Here the CDR3 reads CASSIAGEWYNEQFF. The CDR3 DNA reads as TGTGCCAGCAGTATAGCGGGAGAGTGGTACAATGAGCAGTTCTTC. The V call is TRBV9, the J call TRBJ2-1; 9 bases match TRBD2. Trimming took 5 bases from V and 4 from J; bases not matched to a gene: 7. The germline V gene encodes CDR1 SGDLS and CDR2 YYNGEE. The CDR3 length is 15 residues.

The chain carries TRBV6-4 and TRBJ2-1; 9 bases fit TRBD2. The V gene end was trimmed by 3 bases and the J gene end by 4 bases; junction bases not matched to a gene: 7. The CDR3 runs 16 residues. In germline, CDR1 is MRHNA, CDR2 SNTAGT. The CDR3 sequence is CASSEVGGLAYNEQFF. The CDR3 DNA is TGTGCCAGCAGTGAGGTTGGGGGACTAGCTTACAATGAGCAGTTCTTC.

J is TRBJ2-1 and V is TRBV27; D call uncertain. The CDR3 extends over 14 amino acids. V lost 6 bases and J lost 0, with 9 bases in between. Germline values: CDR1 MNHEY, CDR2 SMNVEV (reference sequence). CDR3 sequence: CASSQQLSYNEQFF. The CDR3 coding sequence is TGTGCCAGCAGCCAGCAGCTCTCCTACAATGAGCAGTTCTTC.

CDR3 sequence (DNA): TGTGCCAGCAGCCAATCAGGGGAAGCTTTCTTT. It is translated as CASSQSGEAFF. The chain carries TRBV16 and TRBJ1-1, with D unresolved. CDR3 length: 11 residues. Trimming removed 0 bases from V and 8 bases from J, with 4 bases in between. Germline CDR1 KGHSY, CDR2 FQNENV.

This clone was observed a few times. The gene calls are TRBV4-1 and TRBJ1-2, with D uncertain. Germline lookup yields CDR1 MGHRA and CDR2 YSYEKL. There are 13 residues in the CDR3. The V end lost 4 bases, the J end lost 4 bases, and 10 bases lay between the germline ends. The CDR3 DNA sequence: TGCGCCAGCAGCCCGCTAAGCGGCTATGGCTACACCTTC. Its translation is CASSPLSGYGYTF.

This chain links TRBV7-6 with TRBJ2-7; D unclear. The CDR3 is 15 amino acids. V was shortened by 1 base and J by 4 bases, with 14 bases between the two germline ends. The germline CDR1 and CDR2 sequences are SGHVS and FNYEAQ. CDR3 coding DNA: TGTGCCAGCAGCTTAGACGCGTCGGTAGTGTACGAGCAGTACTTC. Protein: CASSLDASVVYEQYF.

The chain carries TRBV9 and TRBJ2-2, with D unresolved. V lost 0 bases and J 5 bases, leaving 5 bases between the germline ends. Germline lookup yields CDR1 SGDLS and CDR2 YYNGEE. The CDR3 has 13 residues. CDR3 DNA sequence: TGTGCCAGCAGCGTAGGAGTTACCGGGGAGCTGTTTTTT. Translation: CASSVGVTGELFF.

V usage is TRBV10-1 and J usage is TRBJ2-6; D is uncertain. V shed 9 bases and J shed 5 bases, with 17 bases lying between them. The germline gives CDR1 WNHNN, CDR2 SYGVQD (reference sequence). This CDR3 is built from 15 residues. This CDR3 reads CARPSAFWRANVLTF. The CDR3, as DNA: TGCGCCAGGCCCTCGGCCTTCTGGAGGGCCAACGTCCTGACTTTC.

V and J are TRBV4-3 and TRBJ2-2; TRBD1 or TRBD2 may be the D gene (6 bases each). Trimming left V 8 bases short and J 6 bases short, with 16 bases between. This CDR3 is 14 amino acids long. Germline V lookup: CDR1 LGHNA, CDR2 YSLEER. CDR3 nucleotide sequence: TGCGCCAGCGGGACTGGGGGCGATTCCGGGGAGCTGTTTTTT. Residues: CASGTGGDSGELFF.